A selection of T cell receptor beta chains follows, all from one sample in a study of metastatic and nonmetastatic thyroid tumors. Using MiXCR, TCRdb re-called clones from the PCR reads. The sample has about 20,000 clones; around 30% are singletons. Sequencing input: tumor tissue. Receptor source: a male donor with papillary thyroid cancer or a benign thyroid nodule (not recorded which). Some clones in this sample may be carry-over from other donors' samples. The CDR3 runs from the conserved cysteine through the conserved F or W. A D gene is named only where the DNA matches it firmly. Size tells how often a clone was seen (once, few, many) or the class of an expanded clone, and some rows leave it out.

CASSRAGTGGSGEQYF	TGCGCCAGCAGCCGGGCCGGGACAGGGGGTTCTGGGGAGCAGTACTTC	-	TRBV4-1	TRBD1	TRBJ2-7
CASSPSWVGNHPQHF	TGTGCCAGCAGCCCCAGCTGGGTGGGCAATCATCCCCAGCATTTT	-	TRBV6-1	-	TRBJ1-5
CSARDRVGTDTQYF	TGCAGTGCTAGAGACAGGGTCGGGACAGATACGCAGTATTTT	many	TRBV20-1	-	TRBJ2-3
CASSYPGELFF	TGTGCCAGCAGTTACCCCGGGGAGCTGTTTTTT	-	TRBV6-2/TRBV6-3	-	TRBJ2-2
CASSFGNGVSSYNEQFF	-	medium-sized	TRBV6-5	-	TRBJ2-1
CASSIAGRPYGQSF	TGTGCCAGTAGTATAGCGGGCCGTCCCTACGGGCAGTCCTTC	-	TRBV19	-	TRBJ2-7
CASSRDKNTEAFF	TGTGCCAGCAGCCGGGACAAGAACACTGAAGCTTTCTTT	medium-sized	TRBV7-2	-	TRBJ1-1
CASSLGGSVNEQYF	TGTGCCAGCAGTTTAGGGGGGAGTGTCAACGAGCAGTACTTC	few	TRBV12-3/TRBV12-4	-	TRBJ2-7
CASSIRLGVTDTQYF	TGTGCCAGTAGTATACGGCTAGGAGTCACAGATACGCAGTATTTT	few	TRBV19	-	TRBJ2-3
CASSDSGRSDTGELFF	TGCGCCAGCAGCGATAGCGGGAGATCTGACACCGGGGAGCTGTTTTTT	medium-sized	TRBV5-1	TRBD2	TRBJ2-2
CASSQDLARGGFTDTQYF	TGCGCCAGCAGCCAAGATCTTGCGAGGGGGGGGTTCACAGATACGCAGTATTTT	few	TRBV4-1	-	TRBJ2-3
CASSLGGTNTEAFF	TGCGCCAGCAGCTTAGGGGGGACGAACACTGAAGCTTTCTTT	many	TRBV5-1	-	TRBJ1-1
CSALTEGGYEQYF	TGCAGTGCCCTGACCGAGGGCGGCTACGAGCAGTACTTC	-	TRBV20-1	-	TRBJ2-7
CASSPLGLGEQFF	TGTGCCAGCAGCCCCCTGGGTCTGGGTGAGCAGTTCTTC	medium-sized	TRBV7-2	-	TRBJ2-1
CASSPRWGTSGLSTDTQYF	TGTGCCAGCAGCCCGAGATGGGGGACTAGCGGACTTAGCACAGATACGCAGTATTTT	-	TRBV3-1	TRBD2	TRBJ2-3
CSARGRNSPLHF	TGCAGTGCTCGGGGACGAAATTCACCCCTCCACTTT	few	TRBV20-1	-	TRBJ1-6
CASSSTGVSGANVLTF	TGTGCCAGCAGCTCCACCGGAGTCTCTGGGGCCAACGTCCTGACTTTC	-	TRBV7-3	-	TRBJ2-6
CASSQDPGSNNEQFF	TGTGCCAGCAGCCAAGATCCGGGATCCAACAATGAGCAGTTCTTC	-	TRBV4-2	-	TRBJ2-1
CASSDGTVPYEQYF	TGTGCCAGCAGTGACGGGACAGTCCCCTACGAGCAGTACTTC	medium-sized	TRBV2	TRBD1	TRBJ2-7
CASSSIGDTETQYF	TGTGCCAGCAGCTCGATCGGAGACACGGAGACCCAGTACTTC	-	TRBV11-3	-	TRBJ2-5
CASSYLGGANQPQHF	TGTGCCAGCAGTTACCTGGGGGGGGCAAACCAGCCCCAGCATTTT	-	TRBV6-6	-	TRBJ1-5
CASTREYRNTDTQYF	TGTGCCAGCACACGGGAGTATCGGAACACAGATACGCAGTATTTT	-	TRBV2	-	TRBJ2-3
CASSFRTSSYEQYF	TGCGCCAGCAGCTTCAGGACGAGCTCCTACGAGCAGTACTTC	many	TRBV5-1	-	TRBJ2-7
CASSEQAGGRETQYF	TGTGCCAGCAGTGAACAAGCGGGGGGGCGTGAGACCCAGTACTTC	many	TRBV6-1	TRBD2	TRBJ2-5
CASIGLGRQGEQFF	TGTGCCAGCATTGGACTCGGGCGTCAGGGTGAGCAGTTCTTC	few	TRBV27	-	TRBJ2-1
CASTWDSLYGYTF	TGTGCCAGCACATGGGACAGCCTCTATGGCTACACCTTC	many	TRBV28	TRBD1	TRBJ1-2
CASSFGGGQPQHF	TGTGCCAGCAGCTTTGGGGGGGGTCAGCCCCAGCATTTT	many	TRBV7-9	-	TRBJ1-5
CASSVQGAHTEAFF	TGTGCCAGCAGCGTACAGGGGGCGCACACTGAAGCTTTCTTT	few	TRBV7-2	TRBD1	TRBJ1-1
CASSLGLAGERSYNEQFF	TGCGCCAGCAGCTTGGGTCTAGCGGGAGAGAGGTCCTACAATGAGCAGTTCTTC	-	TRBV5-1	TRBD2	TRBJ2-1
CASRTIGGFYQPQHF	TGTGCCAGCAGGACGATTGGTGGTTTTTATCAGCCCCAGCATTTT	many	TRBV2	-	TRBJ1-5
CASSLLGQATLETQYF	TGTGCCAGCTCACTCCTTGGACAGGCGACCTTGGAGACCCAGTACTTC	many	TRBV18	TRBD1	TRBJ2-5
CASSEALWREGYNEQFF	TGTGCCAGCAGTGAAGCGCTTTGGCGGGAGGGATACAATGAGCAGTTCTTC	-	TRBV2	TRBD2	TRBJ2-1
CSAIQGESYEQYF	TGCAGTGCTATACAGGGGGAGTCCTACGAGCAGTACTTC	-	TRBV20-1	TRBD1	TRBJ2-7
CASSLDLNRETQYF	TGTGCCAGCAGCTTAGATCTCAACAGAGAGACCCAGTACTTC	-	TRBV11-2	-	TRBJ2-5
CSAKGPANQPQHF	TGCAGTGCTAAAGGACCCGCCAATCAGCCCCAGCATTTT	few	TRBV20-1	-	TRBJ1-5
CASSPPFTVANVMTF	TGTGCCAGCAGCCCCCCGTTCACTGTGGCCAACGTCATGACTTTC	once	TRBV7-8	-	TRBJ2-6
CASGRASSYEQYF	TGTGCCAGCGGACGGGCGAGCTCCTACGAGCAGTACTTC	few	TRBV6-1	-	TRBJ2-7
CASSLGLANEQFF	TGCGCCAGCAGCTTGGGTCTAGCGAATGAGCAGTTCTTC	-	TRBV5-1	-	TRBJ2-1